This entry describes one T cell receptor beta chain. This CDR3 is 15 amino acids long. V was trimmed by 1 base and J by 0 bases, leaving 9 bases between them. The germline CDR1 and CDR2 sequences are GTSNPN and SVGIG (reference sequence). Treatment meaning: around 19 received Ad26.COV2.S at low or high dose, single or two shots; 5 received placebo; per-sample allocation not given. The study sampled participants on day 63 after the first vaccine or placebo injection. Some clones are missing from TCRdb's copy, which holds only in-frame ones; the method was immunoSEQ multiplex PCR. The sample shows just over 350,000 clones, 70% to 90% of them seen only once. The data originate from a study of Ad26.COV2.S vaccination and SARS-CoV-2 variants.

The V call is TRBV30, the J call TRBJ1-4; weak D call: TRBD1 (5 bases). The sample was peripheral blood, taken in a trial of Ad26.COV2.S vaccine versus placebo. This TCR came from a person aged 18-60 years who received the Ad26.COV2.S COVID-19 vaccine or a placebo. Here the CDR3 reads CAWSDVGATNEKLFF. The CDR3 region has the DNA TGTGCCTGGAGTGATGTGGGGGCAACTAATGAAAAACTGTTTTTT. Combining the CDR3 with reference TRBV30 and TRBJ1-4 gives the whole variable domain SQTIHQWPATLVQPVGSPLSLECTVEGTSNPNLYWYRQAAGRGLQLLFYSVGIGQISSEVPQNLSASRPQDRQFILSSKKLLLSDSGFYLCAWSDVGATNEKLFFGSGTQLSVL.